The 27 T cell receptor beta chains in this list originate from one sample, sequenced in a study of shared clonotypes between healthy human individuals. Here immunoSEQ multiplex PCR was the method, and the copy in TCRdb shows in-frame clones only, minus some. In the table there are 1.5 million to 2.5 million clones, around 96% of which are singletons. CD45RO-negative, CCR7-selected cells formed the naive CD8 fraction, which excluded terminally differentiated effector memory CD45RA+ cells. Material: naive CD8+ T cells sorted from blood. All receptors come from a man between 18 and 35 years old in good health.

The genes are TRBV2 and TRBJ2-7; TRBD2 agrees at 8 bases. The V and J ends lost 6 bases and 3 bases, in that order; junction bases with no gene match: 10. CDR1 and CDR2 from the germline V gene are SNHLY and FYNNEI. The CDR3 totals 15 residues. CDR3 sequence: CASSPGGRSNYEQYF. The CDR3, as DNA: TGTGCCAGCAGCCCGGGCGGGAGGTCAAACTACGAGCAGTACTTC.

This rearrangement joins TRBV6-5 to TRBJ1-3, with D unresolved. The length of the CDR3 is 14 residues. CDR1 and CDR2 from the germline V gene are MNHEY and SVGAGI. The V end was cut by 5 bases, the J end by 8 bases, with 16 bases between. DNA for the CDR3: TGTGCCAGCAGTAACCGACGGGTGGGATACACCATATATTTT. Translated, it gives CASSNRRVGYTIYF.

The genes are TRBV5-1 and TRBJ2-3, with D unresolved. The CDR3 runs to 14 residues. V dropped 3 bases and J dropped 1 base, with 9 bases sitting between them. Germline lookup yields CDR1 SGHRS and CDR2 YFSETQ. The DNA for the CDR3 is TGCGCCAGCAGCTCCGACGTAGGCACAGATACGCAGTATTTT. Residues: CASSSDVGTDTQYF. The variable domain in full, with the rest retrieved from reference TRBV5-1 and TRBJ2-3, is KAGVTQTPRYLIKTRGQQVTLSCSPISGHRSVSWYQQTPGQGLQFLFEYFSETQRNKGNFPGRFSGRQFSNSRSEMNVSTLELGDSALYLCASSSDVGTDTQYFGPGTRLTVL.

The V call is TRBV9, the J call TRBJ2-5; D not resolved. V dropped 0 bases and J dropped 2 bases, with 8 bases sitting between them. Germline V gives CDR1 SGDLS, CDR2 YYNGEE. The CDR3 is 14 amino acids. The CDR3 DNA reads TGTGCCAGCAGCGTAGAGGGTGAACAAGAGACCCAGTACTTC. Protein sequence: CASSVEGEQETQYF.

This clone was recorded only once. The V gene is TRBV29-1, the J gene TRBJ1-1; perhaps TRBD1 as D (5 bases). Deletions cut 2 bases from V and 4 bases from J, with 11 bases between. From germline, CDR1 is SQVTM and CDR2 ANQGSEA. CDR3 length: 13 amino acids. The CDR3 coding sequence is TGCAGCGTTGAACCTCAGGGCGGCACTGAAGCTTTCTTT. Amino acids: CSVEPQGGTEAFF.

CDR3 sequence: CASSLDSGNQPQHF. The CDR3 region has the DNA TGTGCCAGCAGTTTGGATTCCGGCAATCAGCCCCAGCATTTT. This chain connects TRBV28 to TRBJ1-5; D is ambiguous. The CDR3 is 14 residues long. From germline, CDR1 is MDHEN and CDR2 SYDVKM. Trimming cost V 3 bases and J 2 bases, with 8 bases left between them.

The V call is TRBV9, the J call TRBJ2-1; the D gene is possibly TRBD2 (5 bases). The CDR3 length is 14 residues. Looked up from germline, CDR1 is SGDLS and CDR2 is YYNGEE. The V end was cut by 2 bases, the J end by 2 bases, with 8 bases between. The CDR3 DNA reads TGTGCCAGCAGCGTCTCGGGGACCTACAATGAGCAGTTCTTC. It codes for CASSVSGTYNEQFF.

This chain links TRBV7-2 with TRBJ1-1; D not resolved. Germline V gene lookup returns CDR1 SGHTA and CDR2 FQGNSA. Trimming took 4 bases from V and 4 from J, leaving 13 bases between them. This CDR3 spans 14 amino acids. CDR3 sequence (DNA): TGTGCCAGCAGCTCGGGTCCCTATAGCACTGAAGCTTTCTTT. This gives the protein CASSSGPYSTEAFF.

V usage is TRBV10-1 and J usage is TRBJ2-1; TRBD2 agrees at 11 bases. V shed 7 bases, J shed 5 bases, and the junction held 7 bases outside the gene matches. The CDR3 has 15 residues. From germline, CDR1 is WNHNN and CDR2 SYGVQD (reference sequence). CDR3 loop: CASTLSGRGNNEQFF. CDR3 in DNA: TGCGCCAGCACCCTTAGCGGGAGGGGAAACAATGAGCAGTTCTTC.

This chain uses TRBV7-2 with TRBJ2-7; no clear D. Between the trimmed V and J ends, which lost 1 base and 3 bases, there was a span of 16 bases. Germline loops: CDR1 SGHTA, CDR2 FQGNSA. The CDR3 is 16 amino acids. The CDR3 here is CASSLDSRGSVYEQYF. The CDR3 bases are TGTGCCAGCAGCTTAGATTCCCGAGGTTCTGTCTACGAGCAGTACTTC.

This clone has only a few counts. Additional DNA sequences in this sample encode the identical CDR3. The gene calls are TRBV27 and TRBJ2-7; D may be TRBD1 (5 bases). There are 14 residues in the CDR3. Germline CDR1 is MNHEY and CDR2 is SMNVEV (reference sequence). Trimming pared 2 bases from V and 0 bases from J, leaving 8 bases between. CDR3 region: CASSLRGPSYEQYF. The CDR3, as DNA: TGTGCCAGCAGTTTAAGGGGCCCCTCCTACGAGCAGTACTTC.

This chain links TRBV4-1 with TRBJ1-2; no clear D gene. CDR3 size: 17 residues. V shed 4 bases and J shed 0 bases, with 18 bases lying between them. Germline values: CDR1 MGHRA, CDR2 YSYEKL. The DNA of the CDR3 is TGCGCCAGCAGCCCAAGCGGTTTGAGCCTTTCTAACTATGGCTACACCTTC. Its protein product is CASSPSGLSLSNYGYTF.

Regarding this clone: This sample also contains other DNA sequences that code for the same CDR3. The rearrangement joins TRBV11-2 to TRBJ2-1; D possibly corresponds to TRBD1 (6 bases). V lost 4 bases and J 0 bases, leaving 13 bases between the germline ends. This CDR3 region has 16 residues. Per germline, CDR1 SGHAT and CDR2 FQNNGV. In nucleotides, the CDR3 is TGTGCCAGCAGCTCATCCAGGGGACCCTCCTACAATGAGCAGTTCTTC. Its translation is CASSSSRGPSYNEQFF.

The chain uses TRBV29-1 and TRBJ2-7; weak D call: TRBD1 (5 bases). The CDR3 contains 13 residues. CDR1 is SQVTM, CDR2 ANQGSEA, per germline. Trimming shortened V by 2 bases and J by 3 bases, and 11 bases separated the two germline ends. CDR3 in DNA: TGCAGCGTTGAATTAGGCAGGGACTACGAGCAGTACTTC. Translating gives CSVELGRDYEQYF.

The rearrangement links TRBV28 to TRBJ1-5; the D is unclear. The CDR3 has 15 amino acids. The germline V gene has CDR1 MDHEN and CDR2 SYDVKM. Trimming pared 6 bases from V and 0 bases from J, leaving 12 bases between. As DNA, the CDR3 is TGTGCCAGCAGGCTGGAGGACGATAGCAATCAGCCCCAGCATTTT. It translates to CASRLEDDSNQPQHF.

The chain has TRBV28 and TRBJ1-5, with D perhaps matching TRBD1 (5 bases). From germline, CDR1 is MDHEN and CDR2 SYDVKM. The V end lost 3 bases, the J end lost 7 bases, and 13 bases lay between the germline ends. This CDR3 comprises 14 residues. The CDR3, as DNA: TGTGCCAGCAGTTTGGTCCCTGGGGGACAGCCCCAGCATTTT. It yields the protein CASSLVPGGQPQHF.

The rearrangement uses TRBV4-3 and TRBJ2-1; possible D gene TRBD2, 6 bases. V was trimmed by 0 bases and J by 0 bases, leaving 15 bases between them. There are 18 residues in the CDR3. CDR1 LGHNA and CDR2 YSLEER come from the germline V gene. CDR3 bases: TGCGCCAGCAGCCAAGATTTTCTAGCGTCTCACTCCTACAATGAGCAGTTCTTC. The encoded protein is CASSQDFLASHSYNEQFF.

The genes are TRBV5-6 and TRBJ2-3, with 12 positions matching TRBD2. This CDR3 is 14 amino acids long. V shed 4 bases and J 4 bases; nucleotides not matched to a gene: 1. From germline, CDR1 is SGHDT and CDR2 YYEEEE. The CDR3 region is CASSLAGGPDTQYF. CDR3 coding DNA: TGTGCCAGCAGCCTAGCGGGGGGGCCAGATACGCAGTATTTT.

The chain combines TRBV6-1 with TRBJ2-7; D is undetermined. CDR3 size: 11 residues. Germline CDR1 reads MNHNS; CDR2 reads SASEGT. V lost 8 bases and J lost 5, with 10 bases in between. The DNA for the CDR3 is TGTGCCAGCCCGGACGCCAACGAGCAGTACTTC. Translation: CASPDANEQYF.

Comment on this clone: The same CDR3 arises from other DNA sequences in this sample as well. The CDR3 region is CASSVADSSYEQYF. For the CDR3, the DNA is TGTGCCAGCAGCGTAGCTGACTCCTCCTACGAGCAGTACTTC. V and J are TRBV9 and TRBJ2-7; D call uncertain. This CDR3 spans 14 amino acids. Trimming left V 0 bases short and J 0 bases short, with 7 bases between. From germline, CDR1 is SGDLS and CDR2 YYNGEE.

This CDR3 is CASSPDRDFTGELFF. As DNA, the CDR3 is TGTGCCAGCAGCCCGGACAGGGACTTTACCGGGGAGCTGTTTTTT. The chain links TRBV7-6 to TRBJ2-2, with 8 nucleotides matching TRBD1. V gave up 5 bases and J gave up 5 bases; unmatched junction bases: 7. Germline-derived CDR1 and CDR2 are SGHVS and FNYEAQ. The CDR3 spans 15 residues. Supplemented by reference TRBV7-6 and TRBJ2-2, the full variable domain reads GAGVSQSPRYKVTKRGQDVALRCDPISGHVSLYWYRQALGQGPEFLTYFNYEAQQDKSGLPNDRFSAERPEGSISTLTIQRTEQRDSAMYRCASSPDRDFTGELFFGEGSRLTVL.

The chain uses TRBV29-1 and TRBJ2-5; D call uncertain. Germline CDR1 SQVTM, CDR2 ANQGSEA. This CDR3 spans 15 amino acids. Trimming left V 3 bases short and J 1 base short, with 15 bases between. The CDR3 DNA reads TGCAGCGTTGAGCCTTTGGCGGCTATCCAAGAGACCCAGTACTTC. Translating gives CSVEPLAAIQETQYF.

The chain employs TRBV10-3 and TRBJ1-2, with D possibly being TRBD1 (6 bases). CDR3 length: 13 amino acids. Germline V gene data show CDR1 as ENHRY and CDR2 as SYGVKD. Trimming took off 3 bases at V and 7 bases at J, with 12 bases between the two ends. This chain's CDR3 is CAISDWGALGYTF. The DNA for the CDR3 is TGTGCCATCAGTGATTGGGGGGCGCTTGGCTACACCTTC.

This sequence joins TRBV5-3 and TRBJ1-3; 7 bases fit TRBD1. TRBV5-3 is classed as an ORF, of uncertain function. V shed 4 bases and J 0 bases; nucleotides not matched to a gene: 4. CDR3 size: 15 residues. Here the CDR3 reads CARSAGTDSGNTIYF. The DNA of the CDR3 is TGTGCCAGAAGCGCCGGGACAGACTCTGGAAACACCATATATTTT.

This clone was counted a few times. This chain connects TRBV7-8 to TRBJ2-7; possibly TRBD2 for D (6 bases). V gave up 1 base and J gave up 0 bases, with 10 bases separating them. This CDR3 region has 15 residues. Per the germline V gene, CDR1 is SGHVS and CDR2 is FQNEAQ. CDR3 bases: TGTGCCAGCAGCTTAGGCGGGGATAGCTCCTACGAGCAGTACTTC. Translation gives CASSLGGDSSYEQYF.

The rearrangement joins TRBV14 to TRBJ2-1; TRBD2 is a possible D gene (5 bases). Germline values: CDR1 SGHDN, CDR2 FVKESK. V gave up 4 bases and J gave up 4 bases, with 8 bases separating them. CDR3 size: 13 residues. This chain's CDR3 is CASSPGIYNEQFF. As DNA, the CDR3 is TGTGCCAGCAGCCCCGGGATTTACAATGAGCAGTTCTTC.

This chain links TRBV10-1 with TRBJ2-3; 9 nucleotides align to TRBD2. Trimming removed 0 bases from V and 6 bases from J; junction bases left unmatched: 7. The germline V gene encodes CDR1 WNHNN and CDR2 SYGVQD (reference sequence). The CDR3 runs to 16 residues. Here the CDR3 DNA reads TGCGCCAGCAGTGAGTCTGGGCGGGAGGGAACGGATACGCAGTATTTT. This gives the protein CASSESGREGTDTQYF.